Below, 3 T cell receptor beta chains from the same sample are listed, as sequenced in a study of early T cells in non-severe SARS-CoV-2 infection. TCRdb called the 5' RACE reads again in MiXCR, with one record for every CDR3 protein. Of about 83,000 distinct CDR3 sequences listed, about 10% are singletons. The sample in question was whole blood, obtained at baseline. Receptors originate from an adult who was a healthcare worker with PCR-confirmed SARS-CoV-2 infection or an uninfected control (not recorded which).

The J gene is TRBJ1-1, the V gene TRBV30; D gene ambiguous. Germline V gene lookup returns CDR1 GTSNPN and CDR2 SVGIG (reference sequence). Trimming shortened V by 3 bases and J by 0 bases, and 5 bases separated the two germline ends. The CDR3 is made up of 12 amino acids. The DNA for the CDR3 is TGTGCCTGGAGGACTTTGAACACTGAAGCTTTCTTT. Its protein is CAWRTLNTEAFF.

This clonotype occurred many times. The chain joins TRBV7-9 to TRBJ2-3, with D unresolved. Looked up from germline, CDR1 is SEHNR and CDR2 is FQNEAQ (reference sequence). The CDR3 has 11 amino acids. V was cut by 4 bases and J by 6 bases, with 5 bases left in between. CDR3 amino acids: CASSSLDTQYF. The CDR3, as DNA: TGTGCCAGCAGCTCATTGGATACGCAGTATTTT. Complete variable domain (other parts from reference TRBV7-9 and TRBJ2-3): DTGVSQNPRHKITKRGQNVTFRCDPISEHNRLYWYRQTLGQGPEFLTYFQNEAQLEKSRLLSDRFSAERPKGSFSTLEIQRTEQGDSAMYLCASSSLDTQYFGPGTRLTVL.

This clonotype was seen a few times. The genes are TRBV3-1 and TRBJ2-5; 9 nucleotides line up with TRBD2. Germline-derived CDR1 and CDR2 are LGHDT and YNNKEL (reference sequence). The J segment lost 10 bases and the V segment lost 0 bases, leaving 15 bases of the junction unmatched. This CDR3 has 17 residues. The CDR3 nucleotides read TGTGCCAGCAGCCAAGATAGGACTAGCGTCCTCTTGGGAGACCAGTACTTC. Translating it yields CASSQDRTSVLLGDQYF.